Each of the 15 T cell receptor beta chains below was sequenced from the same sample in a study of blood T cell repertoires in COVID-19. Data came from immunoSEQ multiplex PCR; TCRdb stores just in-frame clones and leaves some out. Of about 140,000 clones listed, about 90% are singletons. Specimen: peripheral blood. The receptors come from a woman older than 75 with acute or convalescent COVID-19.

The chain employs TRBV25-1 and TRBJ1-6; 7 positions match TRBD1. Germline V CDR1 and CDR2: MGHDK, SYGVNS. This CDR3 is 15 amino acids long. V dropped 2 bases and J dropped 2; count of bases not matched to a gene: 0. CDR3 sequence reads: CASSEGTAYNSPLHF. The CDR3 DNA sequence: TGTGCCAGCAGTGAAGGGACAGCCTATAATTCACCCCTCCACTTT.

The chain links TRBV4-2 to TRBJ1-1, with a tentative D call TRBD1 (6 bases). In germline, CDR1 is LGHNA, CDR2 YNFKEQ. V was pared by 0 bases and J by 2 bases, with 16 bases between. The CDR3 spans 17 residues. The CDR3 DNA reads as TGTGCCAGCAGCCAAGATTCAGGGGCCGGCCGAAACACTGAAGCTTTCTTT. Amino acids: CASSQDSGAGRNTEAFF.

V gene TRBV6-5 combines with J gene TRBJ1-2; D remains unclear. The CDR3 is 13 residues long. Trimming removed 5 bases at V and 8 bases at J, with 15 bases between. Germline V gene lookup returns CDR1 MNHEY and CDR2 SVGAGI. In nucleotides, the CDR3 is TGTGCCAGCAGTCCCCGGGATCGGCGGGGCTACACCTTC. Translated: CASSPRDRRGYTF.

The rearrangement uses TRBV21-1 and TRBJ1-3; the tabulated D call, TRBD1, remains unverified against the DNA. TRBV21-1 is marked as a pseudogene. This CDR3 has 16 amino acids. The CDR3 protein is CASEERQGFSGNTIYF. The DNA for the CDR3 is TGTGCCAGCGAGGAACGACAGGGCTTCTCTGGAAACACCATATATTTT.

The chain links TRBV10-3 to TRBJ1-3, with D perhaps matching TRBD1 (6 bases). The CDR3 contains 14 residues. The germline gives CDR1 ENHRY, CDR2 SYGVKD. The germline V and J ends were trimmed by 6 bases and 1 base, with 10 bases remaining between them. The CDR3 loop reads CAIRQQGSGNTIYF. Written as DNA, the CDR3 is TGTGCCATCAGACAACAGGGTTCTGGAAACACCATATATTTT.

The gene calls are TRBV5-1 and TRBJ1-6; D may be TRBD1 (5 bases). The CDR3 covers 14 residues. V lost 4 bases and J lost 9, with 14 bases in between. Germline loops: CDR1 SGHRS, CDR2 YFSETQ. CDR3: CASSPGRVGSPLHF. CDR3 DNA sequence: TGCGCCAGCAGCCCGGGCAGGGTAGGTTCACCCCTCCACTTT.

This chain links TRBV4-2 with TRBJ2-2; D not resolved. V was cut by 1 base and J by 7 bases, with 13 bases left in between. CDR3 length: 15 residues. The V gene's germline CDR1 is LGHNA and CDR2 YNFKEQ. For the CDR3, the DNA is TGTGCCAGCAGCCAAGGGTGGCGGATACGCGGGGAGCTGTTTTTT. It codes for CASSQGWRIRGELFF.

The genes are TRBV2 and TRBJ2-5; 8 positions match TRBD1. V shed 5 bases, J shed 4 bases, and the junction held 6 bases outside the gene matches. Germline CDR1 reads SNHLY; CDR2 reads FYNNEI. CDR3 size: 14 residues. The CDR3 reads CASSTGQGGETQYF. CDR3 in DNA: TGTGCCAGCAGTACCGGACAGGGAGGAGAGACCCAGTACTTC.

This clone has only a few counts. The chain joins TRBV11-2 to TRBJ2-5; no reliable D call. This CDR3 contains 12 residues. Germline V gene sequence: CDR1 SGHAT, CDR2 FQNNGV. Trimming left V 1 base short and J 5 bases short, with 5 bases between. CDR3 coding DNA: TGTGCCAGCAGCTTAGTGAGTGAGACCCAGTACTTC. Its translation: CASSLVSETQYF.

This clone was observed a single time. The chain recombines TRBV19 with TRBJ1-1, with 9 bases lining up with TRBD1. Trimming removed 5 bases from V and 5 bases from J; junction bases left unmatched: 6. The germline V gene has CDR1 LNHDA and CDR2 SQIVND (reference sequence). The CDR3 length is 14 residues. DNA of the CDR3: TGTGCCAGTAGTCGAAGGACAGGGGTAACTGAAGCTTTCTTT. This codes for CASSRRTGVTEAFF.

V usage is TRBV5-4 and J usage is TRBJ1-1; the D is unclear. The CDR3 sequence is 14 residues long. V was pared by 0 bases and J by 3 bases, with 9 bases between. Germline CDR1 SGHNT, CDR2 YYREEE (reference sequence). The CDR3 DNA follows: TGTGCCAGCAGCTTGGTGGGAGGAGACACTGAAGCTTTCTTT. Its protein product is CASSLVGGDTEAFF.

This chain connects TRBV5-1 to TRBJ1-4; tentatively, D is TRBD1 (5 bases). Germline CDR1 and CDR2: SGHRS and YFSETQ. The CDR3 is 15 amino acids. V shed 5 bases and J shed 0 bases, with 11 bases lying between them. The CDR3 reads CASSSGFATNEKLFF. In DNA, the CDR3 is TGCGCCAGCAGTTCAGGGTTTGCAACTAATGAAAAACTGTTTTTT.

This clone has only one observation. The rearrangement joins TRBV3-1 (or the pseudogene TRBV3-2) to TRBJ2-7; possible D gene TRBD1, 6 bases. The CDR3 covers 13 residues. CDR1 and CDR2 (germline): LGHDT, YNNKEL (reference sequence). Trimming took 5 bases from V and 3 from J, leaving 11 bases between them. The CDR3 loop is CASSLRGGYEQYF. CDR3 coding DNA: TGTGCCAGCAGCTTGAGAGGGGGCTACGAGCAGTACTTC.

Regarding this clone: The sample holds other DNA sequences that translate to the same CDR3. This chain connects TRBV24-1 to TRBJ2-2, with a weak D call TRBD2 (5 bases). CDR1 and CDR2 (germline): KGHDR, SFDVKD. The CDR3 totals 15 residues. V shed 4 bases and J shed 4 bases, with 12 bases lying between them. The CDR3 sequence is CATSDPRRSTGELFF. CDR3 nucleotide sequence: TGTGCCACCAGTGACCCCCGGAGGAGCACCGGGGAGCTGTTTTTT.

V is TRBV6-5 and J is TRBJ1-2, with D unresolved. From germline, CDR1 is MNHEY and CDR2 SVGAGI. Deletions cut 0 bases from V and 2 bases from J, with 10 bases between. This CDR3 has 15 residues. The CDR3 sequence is CASSYSILPNYGYTF. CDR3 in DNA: TGTGCCAGCAGTTACTCGATACTCCCCAACTATGGCTACACCTTC.